The present T cell receptor (beta chain) was sequenced within a study of a mutant IDH1 vaccine in newly diagnosed glioma. Across the whole study: Vaccination began 4-6 weeks post radiotherapy alone, or with temozolomide cycles. Treated patients, roughly 62% male and roughly 40% female, averaged approximately 40 years of age. Patients arrived already treated with radiotherapy, temozolomide, or both, most having had both.

Time point meaning: week 5, during vaccination. Vaccinated patients received 300 ug of mutant IDH1 20-mer peptide per dose, with topical imiquimod. The CDR3 is made up of 15 amino acids. The V gene's germline CDR1 is SGDLS and CDR2 YYNGEE. Trimming cost V 4 bases and J 4 bases, with 12 bases left between them. With regard to this clone: Its antigen remains unidentified.

Sequenced by immunoSEQ multiplex PCR; TCRdb stores in-frame clones only, minus some. The sample carries more than 35,000 clones, roughly 88% recorded once. The input for sequencing was PBMCs, taken from a glioma patient whose treatment included an IDH1 peptide vaccine. The sequence derives from a man aged 35 to 55 with glioma. The V and J genes are TRBV9 and TRBJ2-6, with D perhaps matching TRBD1 or TRBD2 (5 bases each). CDR3 DNA: TGTGCCAGCAGCTGGTCGGGGCCCGGGGCCAACGTCCTGACTTTC. Encoded protein: CASSWSGPGANVLTF.